This T cell receptor (beta chain) derives from a study of T cell responses to AZD1222 COVID-19 vaccine. Study-wide context: Pooling of second doses given at about 4 or about 12 weeks was done.

Points from the study as a whole: Repertoire collection took place solely once the T cell response had peaked. Reportedly, close to half of spike-specific TCRs are directed against unmutated variant regions. Two doses of AZD1222 preceded a rise in Spike-specific TCR breadth and depth.

A note on this clone: Its cognate antigen is unknown.

This table comes from immunoSEQ multiplex PCR, and its TCRdb copy is limited to in-frame clones, with some not included. This sample has 85,000 to 130,000 clones, with over 90% found just once. The TCR originated in an adult in good health. The sample was peripheral blood, taken on day 0 of AZD1222 vaccination.

CDR3 in DNA: TGTGCCAGCAGCTTCCGGACTAGCGGGAGTATCGAGCAGTACTTC. This codes for CASSFRTSGSIEQYF. The rearrangement joins TRBV5-4 to TRBJ2-7, with 13 bases identical to TRBD2. The CDR3 length is 15 residues. J was trimmed by 6 bases and V by 2 bases; bases with no gene match: 5. Germline V gene data show CDR1 as SGHNT and CDR2 as YYREEE (reference sequence).